Following are 8 T cell receptor beta chains from one sample sequenced in a study of blood T cell repertoires in COVID-19. Assay: immunoSEQ multiplex PCR; the TCRdb copy retains only in-frame clones and omits some. The sample contains under 45,000 clones, 70% to 90% of which appear only once. Sequencing used peripheral blood. All receptors derive from a man aged 35-49 years with active COVID-19.

The V and J genes are TRBV11-2 and TRBJ2-3; 9 positions match TRBD2. The CDR3 loop spans 15 amino acids. Germline V CDR1 and CDR2: SGHAT, FQNNGV. V lost 5 bases, J lost 2 bases, and 5 bases stayed unmatched. The CDR3 spells CASSTLAGPTDTQYF. In DNA, the CDR3 is TGTGCCAGCAGCACTCTAGCGGGACCCACAGATACGCAGTATTTT.

This clone was seen just once. This chain joins TRBV6-2 or TRBV6-3 and TRBJ1-1, with D maybe TRBD1 (5 bases). The CDR3 has 14 residues. V lost 4 bases to trimming and J lost 3 bases, with 12 bases between them. Germline CDR1 reads MNHEY; CDR2 reads SVGEGT. CDR3 residues: CASSLKLGDTEAFF. CDR3 coding DNA: TGTGCCAGCAGTTTAAAGTTAGGGGACACTGAAGCTTTCTTT.

The chain recombines TRBV27 with TRBJ2-1, with D tentatively TRBD1 (5 bases). The ends were cut back, 8 bases at V and 9 bases at J, with 17 bases in the middle. Germline assignment: CDR1 MNHEY and CDR2 SMNVEV (reference sequence). The CDR3 runs to 13 residues. The chain's CDR3 is CASSAGLHGEQFF. In nucleotides, the CDR3 is TGTGCCAGCTCAGCAGGGCTGCACGGTGAGCAGTTCTTC.

In this sample, this clone turned up a few times. The chain has TRBV7-2 and TRBJ2-7; 8 positions agree with TRBD2. This CDR3 has 13 amino acids. The J segment lost 9 bases and the V segment lost 5 bases, leaving 9 bases of the junction unmatched. Germline V gene data show CDR1 as SGHTA and CDR2 as FQGNSA. The CDR3 nucleotides read TGTGCCAGCAGCCCTTCCTTAGCGGGGTGGCAGTACTTC. Encoded protein: CASSPSLAGWQYF.

The rearrangement joins TRBV7-8 to TRBJ2-7; TRBD2 might be the D (6 bases). V shed 5 bases and J shed 2 bases, with 16 bases lying between them. Germline-derived CDR1 and CDR2 are SGHVS and FQNEAQ. The CDR3 is 15 amino acids. The DNA for the CDR3 is TGTGCCAGCAGCCTCAAGCGGGTCGACCCCTACGAGCAGTACTTC. It specifies CASSLKRVDPYEQYF.

The CDR3 loop reads CASSWTSGSYNEQFF. CDR3 in DNA: TGTGCCAGCAGTTGGACTAGCGGGTCGTACAATGAGCAGTTCTTC. J is TRBJ2-1 and V is TRBV6-6, with TRBD2 matching over 11 bases. CDR1 is MNHNY and CDR2 is SVGAGI in the germline V gene (reference sequence). The CDR3 totals 15 residues. V shed 4 bases, J shed 4 bases, and the junction held 3 bases outside the gene matches.

V usage is TRBV6-5 and J usage is TRBJ1-4, with 7 bases aligning to TRBD1. CDR1 and CDR2 from the germline V gene are MNHEY and SVGAGI. The CDR3 has 15 amino acids. With V trimmed by 5 bases and J by 3 bases, 6 bases remained unmatched. CDR3 region: CASSKNRGPNEKLFF. CDR3 in DNA: TGTGCCAGCAGTAAGAACAGGGGACCTAATGAAAAACTGTTTTTT.

The V gene is TRBV4-2, the J gene TRBJ1-5, with 7 bases matching TRBD1. CDR1 is LGHNA and CDR2 is YNFKEQ in the germline V gene. Trimming at V came to 4 bases and at J to 0 bases, leaving 9 bases not matched to a gene. The CDR3 is 17 amino acids. Written as DNA, the CDR3 is TGTGCCAGCAGCCGGGAGACAGGGTCCTATAGCAATCAGCCCCAGCATTTT. This translates into CASSRETGSYSNQPQHF.